This T cell receptor (beta chain) stems from a study of T cells in Graves' hyperthyroidism and ophthalmopathy. The germline V gene has CDR1 WSHSY and CDR2 SAAADI. This CDR3 has 17 residues. Diagnosis rested on symptoms, serum thyroxine and TRAb, thyroid ultrasound, and orbital computed tomography. This clonotype has only a few counts. What it recognizes is unknown. Its ends do not fully match the called genes, so a read error is possible. Study results and limitations: In validation, the model predicted ophthalmopathy. These predictions came a median about 6 months before onset. Stable hyperthyroidism was separated from ophthalmopathy by a model based on 13 V-J features.

It was RNA transcripts that yielded the amplified TCR beta CDR3 regions. Using the HTBI primer set, a first-round RT-PCR was run on the TCR CDR3. TCRdb passed the multiplex PCR reads through MiXCR, listing each CDR3 protein once. The sample holds 450,000 to 700,000 distinct CDR3 sequences; just over 45% are singletons and the top ten take roughly 20%. The rearrangement joins TRBV10-2 to TRBJ1-2; the match to TRBD1 covers 12 bases. Source material: peripheral blood or thyroid tissue (not recorded which). The receptor was isolated from an adult woman with Graves' disease, either hyperthyroidism or ophthalmopathy (not recorded which). The CDR3 nucleotides read TGTGCCAGCAGCGTAGATCCTGGGACAGGGGGCGCGTATGGCTACACCTTC. Protein product: CASSVDPGTGGAYGYTF.